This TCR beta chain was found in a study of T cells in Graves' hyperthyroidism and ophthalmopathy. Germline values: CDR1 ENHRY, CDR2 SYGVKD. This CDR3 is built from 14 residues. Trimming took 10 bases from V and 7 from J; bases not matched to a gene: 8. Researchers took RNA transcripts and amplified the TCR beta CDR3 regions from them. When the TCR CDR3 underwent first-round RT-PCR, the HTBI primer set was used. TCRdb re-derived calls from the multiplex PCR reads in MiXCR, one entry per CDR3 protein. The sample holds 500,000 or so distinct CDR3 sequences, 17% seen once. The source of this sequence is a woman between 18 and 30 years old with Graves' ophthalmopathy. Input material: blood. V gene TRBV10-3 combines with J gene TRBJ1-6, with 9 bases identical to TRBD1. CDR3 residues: CATGADRGNSPLHF. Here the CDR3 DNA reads TGTGCCACGGGGGCCGACAGGGGGAATTCACCCCTCCACTTT.